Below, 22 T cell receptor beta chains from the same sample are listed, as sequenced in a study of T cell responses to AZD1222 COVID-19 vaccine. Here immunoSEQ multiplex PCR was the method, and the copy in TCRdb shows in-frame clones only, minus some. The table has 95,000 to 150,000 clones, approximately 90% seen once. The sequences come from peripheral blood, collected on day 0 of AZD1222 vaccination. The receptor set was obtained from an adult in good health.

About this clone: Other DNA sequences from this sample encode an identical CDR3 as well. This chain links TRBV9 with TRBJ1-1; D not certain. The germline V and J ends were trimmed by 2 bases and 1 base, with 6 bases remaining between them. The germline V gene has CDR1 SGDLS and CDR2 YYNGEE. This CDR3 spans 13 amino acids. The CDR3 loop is CASSVGPNTEAFF. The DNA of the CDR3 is TGTGCCAGCAGCGTTGGACCGAACACTGAAGCTTTCTTT.

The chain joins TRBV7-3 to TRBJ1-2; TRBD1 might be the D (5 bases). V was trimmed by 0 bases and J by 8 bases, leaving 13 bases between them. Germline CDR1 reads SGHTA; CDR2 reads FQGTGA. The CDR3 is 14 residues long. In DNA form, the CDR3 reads TGTGCCAGCAGCTTAACCTCTCCGGGGCACGGCTACACCTTC. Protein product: CASSLTSPGHGYTF.

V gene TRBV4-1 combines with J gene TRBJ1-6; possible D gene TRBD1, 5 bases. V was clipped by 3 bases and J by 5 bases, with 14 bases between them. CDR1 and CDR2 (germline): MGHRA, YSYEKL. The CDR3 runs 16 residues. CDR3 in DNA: TGCGCCAGCAGCCAGCGTTCGGGGGGAGATAATTCACCCCTCCACTTT. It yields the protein CASSQRSGGDNSPLHF.

The CDR3 DNA is TGCGCCAGCAGCGCCTCGGGACAGGGGAACACCGGGGAGCTGTTTTTT. The encoded protein is CASSASGQGNTGELFF. The chain uses TRBV5-1 and TRBJ2-2; 9 bases line up with TRBD1. Looked up from germline, CDR1 is SGHRS and CDR2 is YFSETQ. V was pared by 4 bases and J by 1 base, with 5 bases of the junction left unmatched. The CDR3 is made up of 16 amino acids.

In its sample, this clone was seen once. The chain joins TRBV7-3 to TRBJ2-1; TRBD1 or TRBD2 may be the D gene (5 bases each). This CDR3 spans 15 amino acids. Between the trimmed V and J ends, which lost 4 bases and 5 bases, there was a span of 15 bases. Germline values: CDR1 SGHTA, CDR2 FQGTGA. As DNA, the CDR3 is TGTGCCAGCAGCTCCATCGGGGCACCAAACAATGAGCAGTTCTTC. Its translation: CASSSIGAPNNEQFF.

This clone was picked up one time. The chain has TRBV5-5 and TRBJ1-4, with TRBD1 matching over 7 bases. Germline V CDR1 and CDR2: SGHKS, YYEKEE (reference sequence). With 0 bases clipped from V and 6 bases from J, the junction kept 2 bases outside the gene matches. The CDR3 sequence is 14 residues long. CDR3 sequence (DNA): TGTGCCAGCAGCTTGGGGCAGGGGGATGAAAAACTGTTTTTT. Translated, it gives CASSLGQGDEKLFF. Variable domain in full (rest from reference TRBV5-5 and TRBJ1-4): DAGVTQSPTHLIKTRGQQVTLRCSPISGHKSVSWYQQVLGQGPQFIFQYYEKEERGRGNFPDRFSARQFPNYSSELNVNALLLGDSALYLCASSLGQGDEKLFFGSGTQLSVL.

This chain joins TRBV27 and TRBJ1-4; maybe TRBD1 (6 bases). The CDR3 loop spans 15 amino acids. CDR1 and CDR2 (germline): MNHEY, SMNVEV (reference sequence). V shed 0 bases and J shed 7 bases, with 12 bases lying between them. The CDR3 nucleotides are TGTGCCAGCAGTTTATCCGTGGGGGCGAGTGAAAAACTGTTTTTT. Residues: CASSLSVGASEKLFF.

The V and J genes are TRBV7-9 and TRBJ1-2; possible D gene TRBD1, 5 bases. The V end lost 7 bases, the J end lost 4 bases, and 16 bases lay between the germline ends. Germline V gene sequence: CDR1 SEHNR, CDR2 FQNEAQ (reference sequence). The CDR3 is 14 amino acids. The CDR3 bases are TGTGCCAGCACCCAGCCGGGGCAGGCCTATGGCTACACCTTC. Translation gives CASTQPGQAYGYTF.

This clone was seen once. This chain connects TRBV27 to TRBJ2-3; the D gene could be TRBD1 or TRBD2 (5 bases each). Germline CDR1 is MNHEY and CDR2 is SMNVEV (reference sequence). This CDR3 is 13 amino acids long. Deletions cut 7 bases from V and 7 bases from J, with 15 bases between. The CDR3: CASKQGPQYTQYF. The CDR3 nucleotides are TGTGCCAGCAAGCAGGGACCACAATATACGCAGTATTTT.

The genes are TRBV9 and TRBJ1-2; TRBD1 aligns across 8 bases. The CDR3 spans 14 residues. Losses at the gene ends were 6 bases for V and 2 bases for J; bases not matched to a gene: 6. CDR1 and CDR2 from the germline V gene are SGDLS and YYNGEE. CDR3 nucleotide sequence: TGTGCCAGCAACAAAGACAGGGGCAACTATGGCTACACCTTC. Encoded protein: CASNKDRGNYGYTF. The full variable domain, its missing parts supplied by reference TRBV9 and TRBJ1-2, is DSGVTQTPKHLITATGQRVTLRCSPRSGDLSVYWYQQSLDQGLQFLIQYYNGEERAKGNILERFSAQQFPDLHSELNLSSLELGDSALYFCASNKDRGNYGYTFGSGTRLTVV.

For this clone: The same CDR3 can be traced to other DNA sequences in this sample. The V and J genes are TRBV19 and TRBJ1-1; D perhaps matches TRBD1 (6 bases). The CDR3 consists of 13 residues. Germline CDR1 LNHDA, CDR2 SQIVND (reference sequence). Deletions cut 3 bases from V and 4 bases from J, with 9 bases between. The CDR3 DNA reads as TGTGCCAGTAGTATGGGCAGGGGCACTGAAGCTTTCTTT. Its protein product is CASSMGRGTEAFF.

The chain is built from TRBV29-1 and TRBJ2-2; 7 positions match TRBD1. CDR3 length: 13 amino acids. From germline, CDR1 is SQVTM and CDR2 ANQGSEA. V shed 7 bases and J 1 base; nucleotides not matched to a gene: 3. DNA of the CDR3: TGCAGCGGACAGGGCCGGAACACCGGGGAGCTGTTTTTT. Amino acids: CSGQGRNTGELFF.

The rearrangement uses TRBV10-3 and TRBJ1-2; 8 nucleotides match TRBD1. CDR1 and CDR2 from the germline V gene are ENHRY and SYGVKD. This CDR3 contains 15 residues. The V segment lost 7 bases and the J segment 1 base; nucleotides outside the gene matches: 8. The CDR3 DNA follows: TGTGCCATCACTGGACAGGGTATGATTAACTATGGCTACACCTTC. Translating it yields CAITGQGMINYGYTF.

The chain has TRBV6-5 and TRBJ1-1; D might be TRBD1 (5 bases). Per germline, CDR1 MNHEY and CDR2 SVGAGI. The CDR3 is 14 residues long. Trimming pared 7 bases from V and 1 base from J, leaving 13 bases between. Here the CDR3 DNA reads TGTGCCAGCATCGGGGGTGGCAGGAACACTGAAGCTTTCTTT. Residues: CASIGGGRNTEAFF.

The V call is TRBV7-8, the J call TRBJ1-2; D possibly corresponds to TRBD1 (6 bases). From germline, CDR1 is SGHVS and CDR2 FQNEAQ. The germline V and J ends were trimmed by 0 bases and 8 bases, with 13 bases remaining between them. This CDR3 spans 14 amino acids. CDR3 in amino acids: CASSLARGASGYTF. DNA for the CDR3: TGTGCCAGCAGCTTAGCCCGGGGGGCGTCGGGCTACACCTTC.

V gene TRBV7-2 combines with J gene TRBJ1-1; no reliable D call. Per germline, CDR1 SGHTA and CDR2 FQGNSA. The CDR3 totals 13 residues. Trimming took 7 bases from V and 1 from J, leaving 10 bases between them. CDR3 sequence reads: CASTRRQNTEAFF. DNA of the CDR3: TGTGCCAGCACCCGCAGGCAGAACACTGAAGCTTTCTTT.

The chain's CDR3 is CASSLTGQNNQPQHF. DNA for the CDR3: TGTGCCAGCAGTTTAACCGGACAGAACAATCAGCCCCAGCATTTT. The V call is TRBV28, the J call TRBJ1-5; D is possibly TRBD1 (6 bases). V lost 2 bases and J lost 3, with 11 bases in between. Germline V lookup: CDR1 MDHEN, CDR2 SYDVKM. The CDR3 totals 15 residues. Looking up the rest from reference TRBV28 and TRBJ1-5 gives the full variable domain: DVKVTQSSRYLVKRTGEKVFLECVQDMDHENMFWYRQDPGLGLRLIYFSYDVKMKEKGDIPEGYSVSREKKERFSLILESASTNQTSMYLCASSLTGQNNQPQHFGDGTRLSIL.

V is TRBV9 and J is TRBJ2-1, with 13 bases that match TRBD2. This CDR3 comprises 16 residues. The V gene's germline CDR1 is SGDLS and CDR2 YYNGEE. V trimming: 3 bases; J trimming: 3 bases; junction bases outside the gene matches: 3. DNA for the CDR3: TGTGCCAGCAGCGGTGGGACTAGCGGGATCTACAATGAGCAGTTCTTC. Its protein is CASSGGTSGIYNEQFF.

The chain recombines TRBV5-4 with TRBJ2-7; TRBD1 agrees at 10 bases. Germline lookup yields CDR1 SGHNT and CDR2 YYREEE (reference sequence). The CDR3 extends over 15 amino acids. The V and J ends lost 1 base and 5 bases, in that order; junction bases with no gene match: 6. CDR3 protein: CASSLRTGGLNEQYF. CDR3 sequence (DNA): TGTGCCAGCAGCTTGAGGACAGGGGGACTTAACGAGCAGTACTTC.

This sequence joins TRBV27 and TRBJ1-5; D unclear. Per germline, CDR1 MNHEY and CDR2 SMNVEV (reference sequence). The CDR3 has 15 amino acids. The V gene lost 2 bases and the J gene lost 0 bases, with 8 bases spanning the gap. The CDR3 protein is CASSLIQSSNQPQHF. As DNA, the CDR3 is TGTGCCAGCAGTTTAATCCAGTCTAGCAATCAGCCCCAGCATTTT.

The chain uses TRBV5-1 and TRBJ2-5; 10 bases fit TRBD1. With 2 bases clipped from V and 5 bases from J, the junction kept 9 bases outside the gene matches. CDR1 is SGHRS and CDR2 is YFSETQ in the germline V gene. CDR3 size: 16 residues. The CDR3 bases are TGCGCCAGCAGCTTAACCCCGACAGGGGGCGGGGAGACCCAGTACTTC. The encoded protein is CASSLTPTGGGETQYF.

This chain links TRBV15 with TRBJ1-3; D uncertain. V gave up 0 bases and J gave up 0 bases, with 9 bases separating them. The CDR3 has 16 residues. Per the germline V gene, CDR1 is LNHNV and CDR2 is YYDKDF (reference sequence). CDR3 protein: CATSREQLISGNTIYF. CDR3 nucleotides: TGTGCCACCAGCAGAGAACAGCTAATCTCTGGAAACACCATATATTTT.